The 24 T cell receptor beta chains below come from one sample, sequenced in a study of neoadjuvant anti-PD-1 for oral cavity cancer. Assay: immunoSEQ multiplex PCR; the TCRdb copy retains only in-frame clones and omits some. The data hold fewer than 8,000 clones, with roughly 62% observed a single time. The sample's time point: after neoadjuvant nivolumab, at surgical resection. Sample: PBMCs, taken after nivolumab (anti-PD-1) treatment. The origin of the receptors is a person between 40 and 79 years old with oral cavity squamous cell carcinoma.

The CDR3 region is CASSLDRASYNEQFF. The CDR3 DNA is TGTGCCAGCAGCTTGGACAGGGCCTCCTACAATGAGCAGTTCTTC. V is TRBV5-4 and J is TRBJ2-1; tentatively, D is TRBD1 (6 bases). CDR1 is SGHNT and CDR2 is YYREEE in the germline V gene (reference sequence). CDR3 length: 15 residues. V lost 0 bases and J lost 0, with 7 bases in between.

V gene TRBV6-1 combines with J gene TRBJ1-5; D possibly corresponds to TRBD1 (5 bases). The V gene lost 7 bases and the J gene lost 2 bases, with 15 bases spanning the gap. Germline assignment: CDR1 MNHNS and CDR2 SASEGT. The CDR3 runs 15 residues. This CDR3 is CASTARDWGNQPQHF. The CDR3 nucleotides read TGTGCCAGCACAGCCCGGGACTGGGGCAATCAGCCCCAGCATTTT.

V gene TRBV9 combines with J gene TRBJ2-5; the match to TRBD1 covers 10 bases. The DNA matches TRBJ2-7 better at its end, which makes the J call doubtful. Germline values: CDR1 SGDLS, CDR2 YYNGEE. The CDR3 consists of 16 residues. The CDR3 nucleotides are TGTGCCAGCAGCCCCACCGCCTGGGACAGGGGAGGCGAGCAGTACTTC. Its translation is CASSPTAWDRGGEQYF.

This clone appeared once. The chain recombines TRBV10-1 with TRBJ2-1; 10 positions match TRBD1. In germline, CDR1 is WNHNN, CDR2 SYGVQD (reference sequence). This CDR3 spans 19 amino acids. With V trimmed by 3 bases and J by 3 bases, 14 bases remained unmatched. The CDR3 region is CASSDGMWLGQGFYNEQFF. CDR3 sequence (DNA): TGCGCCAGCAGTGACGGAATGTGGTTGGGACAGGGGTTCTACAATGAGCAGTTCTTC.

The CDR3 protein is CAQQAAAGYGYTF. The CDR3 bases are TGTGCCCAGCAAGCCGCGGCCGGCTATGGCTACACCTTC. The chain combines TRBV2 with TRBJ1-2; D ambiguous. Germline V gene data show CDR1 as SNHLY and CDR2 as FYNNEI. This CDR3 is 13 amino acids long. V was shortened by 11 bases and J by 4 bases, with 17 bases between the two germline ends.

The chain is built from TRBV2 and TRBJ1-1; possible D gene TRBD1, 6 bases. CDR1 is SNHLY, CDR2 FYNNEI, per germline. CDR3 length equals 15 residues. With 6 bases removed from V and 1 base from J, the gap between germline ends came to 15 bases. The chain's CDR3 is CASRVSGQPNTEAFF. The CDR3 DNA sequence: TGTGCCAGCAGAGTATCCGGACAGCCGAACACTGAAGCTTTCTTT. Full variable domain (outside the CDR3, taken from reference TRBV2 and TRBJ1-1): EPEVTQTPSHQVTQMGQEVILRCVPISNHLYFYWYRQILGQKVEFLVSFYNNEISEKSEIFDDQFSVERPDGSNFTLKIRSTKLEDSAMYFCASRVSGQPNTEAFFGQGTRLTVV.

The chain recombines TRBV5-6 with TRBJ1-2; the D gene is possibly TRBD1 (6 bases). The germline V and J ends were trimmed by 4 bases and 8 bases, with 9 bases remaining between them. Germline-derived CDR1 and CDR2 are SGHDT and YYEEEE. The CDR3 has 11 amino acids. The CDR3 protein is CASSHREGYTF. The DNA for the CDR3 is TGTGCCAGCAGCCACAGGGAGGGCTACACCTTC.

As DNA, the CDR3 is TGTGCCAGCAGCTTAGGGCAGAATCAGCCCCAGCATTTT. It codes for CASSLGQNQPQHF. V usage is TRBV7-9 and J usage is TRBJ1-5; no definite D call. CDR3 length: 13 amino acids. From germline, CDR1 is SEHNR and CDR2 FQNEAQ (reference sequence). Trimming removed 1 base from V and 4 bases from J, with 5 bases in between.

The CDR3 region is CASSQVLTGELFF. The CDR3 DNA reads TGCGCCAGCAGCCAAGTACTTACCGGGGAGCTGTTTTTT. The V and J genes are TRBV4-3 and TRBJ2-2; D not resolved. CDR3 length: 13 residues. Deletions cut 1 base from V and 5 bases from J, with 5 bases between. CDR1 LGHNA and CDR2 YSLEER come from the germline V gene.

The V call is TRBV7-2, the J call TRBJ2-1; 10 nucleotides align to TRBD2. Germline V gene sequence: CDR1 SGHTA, CDR2 FQGNSA. V shed 2 bases and J 8 bases; nucleotides not matched to a gene: 6. This CDR3 is built from 15 residues. This chain's CDR3 is CASSLPPSGGYEQFF. DNA of the CDR3: TGTGCCAGCAGCTTACCCCCTAGCGGGGGATATGAGCAGTTCTTC.

V gene TRBV7-9 combines with J gene TRBJ1-2, with D possibly matching TRBD1 (5 bases). The CDR3 loop spans 19 amino acids. Germline V gene data show CDR1 as SEHNR and CDR2 as FQNEAQ (reference sequence). Between the trimmed V and J ends, which lost 4 bases and 8 bases, there was a span of 32 bases. In DNA form, the CDR3 reads TGTGCCAGCAGCTCGCAGGAAGTAGGGGTTGTGTTTCGGGCCACCGGCTACACCTTC. Its protein product is CASSSQEVGVVFRATGYTF.

The J gene is TRBJ2-7, the V gene TRBV6-6; maybe TRBD2 (6 bases). Per germline, CDR1 MNHNY and CDR2 SVGAGI (reference sequence). This CDR3 region has 13 residues. V lost 10 bases and J 7 bases, leaving 20 bases between the germline ends. The CDR3 protein is CATSVRGGGEQYF. CDR3 in DNA: TGTGCCACCTCCGTCCGGGGAGGAGGGGAGCAGTACTTC.

This clone was observed a few times. The V gene is TRBV6-4, the J gene TRBJ1-6, with 9 bases that match TRBD1. The germline CDR1 and CDR2 sequences are MRHNA and SNTAGT. Trimming removed 7 bases from V and 7 bases from J; junction bases left unmatched: 5. This CDR3 has 14 residues. CDR3 sequence: CASTPDRGNSPLHF. The CDR3 bases are TGTGCCAGCACCCCGGACAGGGGCAATTCACCCCTCCACTTT.

The chain recombines TRBV19 with TRBJ1-1; D gene ambiguous. The ends were cut back, 4 bases at V and 0 bases at J, with 9 bases in the middle. The CDR3 spans 14 residues. The germline gives CDR1 LNHDA, CDR2 SQIVND (reference sequence). The CDR3 DNA follows: TGTGCCAGTAGTAAAAGCACTCTGAACACTGAAGCTTTCTTT. It specifies CASSKSTLNTEAFF.

This clone was observed a handful of times. The V call is TRBV4-1, the J call TRBJ1-5; 9 bases match TRBD1. CDR3 size: 16 residues. Per the germline V gene, CDR1 is MGHRA and CDR2 is YSYEKL. Losses at the gene ends were 5 bases for V and 9 bases for J; bases not matched to a gene: 14. The CDR3 here is CASSSHGQGPFSPQHF. DNA for the CDR3: TGCGCCAGCAGCTCCCACGGACAGGGGCCTTTTTCGCCCCAGCATTTT.

This clone is labeled medium-sized (0.01 to 0.1%). V is TRBV29-1 and J is TRBJ1-4; 8 nucleotides line up with TRBD1. V dropped 6 bases and J dropped 2; count of bases not matched to a gene: 5. The CDR3 has 14 amino acids. The V gene's germline CDR1 is SQVTM and CDR2 ANQGSEA. The DNA for the CDR3 is TGCAGCGTGCAGGGGGCCGCCACTAATGAAAAACTGTTTTTT. It encodes CSVQGAATNEKLFF.

This chain uses TRBV30 with TRBJ2-1, with 10 bases identical to TRBD2. The CDR3 consists of 14 residues. V dropped 0 bases and J dropped 6; count of bases not matched to a gene: 2. Germline-derived CDR1 and CDR2 are GTSNPN and SVGIG (reference sequence). CDR3: CAWSVAGGVNEQFF. In DNA, the CDR3 is TGTGCCTGGAGTGTAGCGGGGGGGGTCAATGAGCAGTTCTTC.

A few counts support this clone. The V gene is TRBV6-5, the J gene TRBJ2-7; no firm D call. V lost 8 bases, J lost 3 bases, and 8 bases lay in between. The CDR3 length is 11 residues. CDR1 and CDR2 (germline): MNHEY, SVGAGI. In DNA form, the CDR3 reads TGTGCCAGCGGGCGGATCTACGAGCAGTACTTC. Translation: CASGRIYEQYF.

The chain uses TRBV7-6 and TRBJ2-1, with 8 bases aligning to TRBD2. The junction had 7 bases not matched to a gene; V was cut back by 5 bases and J by 7 bases. The CDR3 sequence is 14 residues long. Germline lookup yields CDR1 SGHVS and CDR2 FNYEAQ. The DNA for the CDR3 is TGTGCCAGCAGCGTCCAGAGCGGGGGAAATGAGCAGTTCTTC. Its translation is CASSVQSGGNEQFF.

The chain employs TRBV5-8 and TRBJ2-2; no reliable D call. The CDR3 runs to 16 residues. Germline-derived CDR1 and CDR2 are SGHTS and YDEGEE. The V gene lost 2 bases and the J gene lost 2 bases, with 13 bases spanning the gap. The CDR3 DNA follows: TGTGCCAGCAGCTTCATCCGACATAGTAACACCGGGGAGCTGTTTTTT. Protein: CASSFIRHSNTGELFF.

The chain carries TRBV6-1 and TRBJ1-2, with 8 bases that match TRBD1. CDR1 and CDR2 from the germline V gene are MNHNS and SASEGT. CDR3 size: 15 residues. V dropped 3 bases and J dropped 5; count of bases not matched to a gene: 8. CDR3 residues: CASSDWRTGPYGYTF. In DNA form, the CDR3 reads TGTGCCAGCAGTGACTGGCGGACAGGGCCATATGGCTACACCTTC.

The chain carries TRBV18 and TRBJ1-6; D is uncertain. V was trimmed by 5 bases and J by 3 bases, leaving 11 bases between them. Germline CDR1 reads KGHSH; CDR2 reads LQKENI. The CDR3 is 15 residues long. In DNA form, the CDR3 reads TGTGCCAGCTCAACCGTACAGTACTATAATTCACCCCTCCACTTT. Amino acid sequence: CASSTVQYYNSPLHF.

CDR3 DNA: TGTGCCAGCAGCTTAGTTCCAGGGAATCTGATCAATGAGCAGTTCTTC. Amino acids: CASSLVPGNLINEQFF. The chain employs TRBV11-3 and TRBJ2-1; D perhaps matches TRBD1 (5 bases). The germline gives CDR1 SGHNT, CDR2 YENEEA. The CDR3 runs 16 residues. Trimming took off 1 base at V and 6 bases at J, with 16 bases between the two ends.

The chain links TRBV15 to TRBJ2-7, with D tentatively TRBD2 (5 bases). CDR3 length equals 15 residues. The V end lost 0 bases, the J end lost 2 bases, and 11 bases lay between the germline ends. The germline V gene encodes CDR1 LNHNV and CDR2 YYDKDF (reference sequence). The CDR3 coding sequence is TGTGCCACCAGCAGAGATCCTTCGGGAACCTACGAGCAGTACTTC. This sequence encodes CATSRDPSGTYEQYF.